This T cell receptor (beta chain) was retrieved from a study of T-cell reconstitution after alpha-beta-depleted transplantation in children. This clonotype was recorded a few times. J gave up 4 bases and V 4 bases, and 2 bases lay outside the gene matches. Germline V CDR1 and CDR2: SGHDT, YYEEEE. The CDR3 covers 12 residues. Using unique molecular identifiers, the investigators prepared the TCRbeta library. TCRdb re-analysed the PCR reads in MiXCR, keeping a single row per CDR3 protein. The profile shows some 200,000 distinct CDR3 sequences, 14% to 15% of them singletons. The material was PBMCs from the stem cell graft donor, obtained from the stem cell graft. The chain joins TRBV5-6 to TRBJ2-7; 7 positions agree with TRBD2. This sequence originates from a human donor who donated a stem cell graft to a child with acute lymphoblastic leukemia. The CDR3 sequence: CASSRTSYEQYF. The CDR3 DNA sequence: TGTGCCAGCAGCCGGACTAGTTACGAGCAGTACTTC.